This T cell receptor beta chain is drawn from a study of OX40 agonist ivuxolimab in advanced cancers. Overall study context: The mean age was roughly 60 years, ranging from 23 to 79, with 82.7% of participants male. Prior checkpoint blockade (anti-PD-1, anti-PD-L1 or anti-CTLA-4) was permitted; approximately 40% had it. Partial responses, seen in three patients, involved one hepatocellular carcinoma and two cutaneous melanomas. Overall study findings and caveats: CD8+ T cells (on average) carried more expanded clones than CD4+ T cells.

To note about this clone: Its antigen is still unknown.

The CDR3 is 13 residues long. The J segment lost 5 bases and the V segment lost 1 base, leaving 3 bases of the junction unmatched. CDR1 and CDR2 from the germline V gene are SGHRS and YFSETQ. Libraries were prepared by immunoSEQ multiplex PCR; TCRdb keeps only in-frame clonotypes and omits some of them. The sample yields 90,000 to 100,000 clones, 80% to 90% seen once. This specimen was CD4+ or CD8+ T cells sorted from blood, taken in a trial of the OX40 agonist ivuxolimab. The J gene is TRBJ2-7, the V gene TRBV5-1; 7 bases line up with TRBD1. This receptor was obtained from an adult with an advanced solid tumor such as melanoma, head and neck, liver or kidney cancer. Here the CDR3 reads CASSLQGENEQYF. The CDR3, as DNA: TGCGCCAGCAGCTTGCAGGGGGAAAACGAGCAGTACTTC.